Below are 23 T cell receptor beta chains sequenced from a single sample in a study of T cell repertoires in cytomegalovirus infection. TCRdb re-called the reads with MiXCR, one entry per CDR3 protein. The table lists around 300,000 distinct CDR3 sequences, around 20% of them singletons, with roughly a fifth in the top ten. No antigen is known for these receptors. The specimen was cultured PBMCs, collected from culture after CMV antigen stimulation. All receptors derive from a human donor in good health (CMV status not recorded). Some clones in this sample may be carry-over from other donors' samples.

The chain joins TRBV9 to TRBJ1-2; 7 nucleotides match TRBD1. CDR3 length: 15 amino acids. Germline CDR1 and CDR2: SGDLS and YYNGEE. J was trimmed by 5 bases and V by 4 bases; bases with no gene match: 11. CDR3 residues: CASSPEQGRGYGYTF. In DNA form, the CDR3 reads TGTGCCAGCAGCCCCGAACAGGGGCGAGGATATGGCTACACCTTC.

Ten or more counts support this clonotype. This chain uses TRBV7-2 with TRBJ2-4, with unresolved D. Germline V gene data show CDR1 as SGHTA and CDR2 as FQGNSA. The CDR3 runs 12 residues. With 1 base removed from V and 6 bases from J, the gap between germline ends came to 4 bases. CDR3 sequence reads: CASSLGPNIQYF. In nucleotides, the CDR3 is TGTGCCAGCAGCTTAGGTCCAAACATTCAGTACTTC.

This clonotype occurred many times. The chain recombines TRBV7-2 with TRBJ2-1; 7 bases are shared with TRBD2. Per the germline V gene, CDR1 is SGHTA and CDR2 is FQGNSA. This CDR3 region has 15 residues. Trimming removed 3 bases from V and 5 bases from J; junction bases left unmatched: 7. CDR3 in DNA: TGTGCCAGCAGCTTGATTTCTAGCGGTAACAATGAGCAGTTCTTC. It is translated as CASSLISSGNNEQFF.

This clonotype has a handful of counts. The chain combines TRBV11-3 with TRBJ1-2; D may be TRBD1 (6 bases). The CDR3 runs to 15 residues. Trimming left V 0 bases short and J 6 bases short, with 14 bases between. Germline V gene lookup returns CDR1 SGHNT and CDR2 YENEEA. As DNA, the CDR3 is TGTGCCAGCAGCTTAGATTTCCCAGGGGAGAATGGCTACACCTTC. It codes for CASSLDFPGENGYTF.

Turning to this clonotype: This may stem from a read error, because a much larger clone lies one nucleotide away. No conserved phenylalanine or tryptophan is present at the end of the CDR3, so a read error is the likely explanation. The rearrangement links TRBV7-2 to TRBJ2-1, with no clear D. V dropped 5 bases and J dropped 4 bases, with 6 bases sitting between them. CDR3 length: 12 residues. Germline values: CDR1 SGHTA, CDR2 FQGNSA. The CDR3 spells CASSGQYNEQFL. The DNA of the CDR3 is TGTGCCAGCAGCGGGCAGTACAATGAGCAGTTCCTC.

This rearrangement joins TRBV5-6 to TRBJ2-2; 10 bases agree with TRBD1. J lost 3 bases, V lost 5 bases, and 7 bases had no gene match. The V gene's germline CDR1 is SGHDT and CDR2 YYEEEE. The length of the CDR3 is 16 residues. Written as DNA, the CDR3 is TGTGCCAGCAGTTCCTTGACAGGGGGCTACACCGGGGAGCTGTTTTTT. Protein: CASSSLTGGYTGELFF.

The V and J genes are TRBV6-5 and TRBJ1-1; the D is unclear. The V gene lost 2 bases and the J gene lost 4 bases, with 14 bases spanning the gap. The germline CDR1 and CDR2 sequences are MNHEY and SVGAGI. The CDR3 runs to 15 residues. The CDR3 here is CASSYPGSPVTEAFF. In nucleotides, the CDR3 is TGTGCCAGCAGTTACCCGGGATCCCCGGTCACTGAAGCTTTCTTT.

This chain's CDR3 is CASSHTPIENRVWVDTEAFF. The CDR3 nucleotides are TGTGCCAGCAGTCACACGCCTATAGAAAACAGGGTTTGGGTCGACACTGAAGCTTTCTTT. The chain combines TRBV6-2 or TRBV6-3 with TRBJ1-1, with D possibly being TRBD1 (6 bases). Trimming took 5 bases from V and 3 from J, leaving 31 bases between them. Germline lookup yields CDR1 MNHEY and CDR2 SVGEGT. The CDR3 has 20 amino acids.

The J gene is TRBJ2-3, the V gene TRBV5-5; D is uncertain. V lost 4 bases and J 2 bases, leaving 14 bases between the germline ends. The CDR3 loop spans 15 amino acids. Germline CDR1 is SGHKS and CDR2 is YYEKEE (reference sequence). In nucleotides, the CDR3 is TGTGCCAGCAGCCCCCTTCCCCGGGTCACAGATACGCAGTATTTT. Amino acids: CASSPLPRVTDTQYF.

J is TRBJ2-3 and V is TRBV20-1; 8 bases match TRBD2. CDR1 is DFQATT, CDR2 SNEGSKA, per germline (reference sequence). V lost 4 bases and J lost 2; bases outside the gene matches: 2. The CDR3 is made up of 13 amino acids. The CDR3 sequence: CSAKGLATDTQYF. CDR3 DNA: TGCAGTGCTAAAGGACTAGCCACAGATACGCAGTATTTT.

The chain links TRBV2 to TRBJ2-3; 8 bases align to TRBD1. Germline V gene sequence: CDR1 SNHLY, CDR2 FYNNEI. The junction had 1 base not matched to a gene; V was cut back by 6 bases and J by 5 bases. The CDR3 is 12 residues long. The CDR3 loop reads CASSGTGDTQYF. The CDR3 DNA reads as TGTGCCAGCAGCGGGACAGGAGATACGCAGTATTTT.

This clonotype was observed many times. The CDR3 coding sequence is TGCAGCGTTGAGGGATTAGCCGAGACCCAGTACTTC. Translating it yields CSVEGLAETQYF. The genes are TRBV29-1 and TRBJ2-5; unclear D gene. The V gene lost 3 bases and the J gene lost 5 bases, with 10 bases spanning the gap. The CDR3 extends over 12 amino acids. Germline V gene data show CDR1 as SQVTM and CDR2 as ANQGSEA.

This clonotype showed up just a few times. The chain has TRBV18 and TRBJ2-7; TRBD2 is a possible D gene (6 bases). The CDR3 covers 17 residues. Trimming cost V 3 bases and J 2 bases, with 20 bases left between them. Germline V gene data show CDR1 as KGHSH and CDR2 as LQKENI. This CDR3 is CASSPRRGGGSAYEQYV. The CDR3, as DNA: TGTGCCAGCTCACCCAGGAGGGGCGGTGGTTCGGCCTACGAGCAGTACGTC.

The chain links TRBV27 to TRBJ2-1; 11 bases are shared with TRBD2. After removal of 8 bases from V and 4 bases from J, the junction contained 4 bases not matched to a gene. The V gene's germline CDR1 is MNHEY and CDR2 SMNVEV (reference sequence). The CDR3 extends over 14 amino acids. CDR3 in amino acids: CASALAGGYNEQFF. CDR3 sequence (DNA): TGTGCCAGCGCATTAGCGGGAGGGTACAATGAGCAGTTCTTC.

This clonotype was found many times. The V and J genes are TRBV6-2 or TRBV6-3 and TRBJ2-1, with TRBD1 matching 9 bases. The V segment lost 4 bases and the J segment 8 bases; nucleotides outside the gene matches: 9. From germline, CDR1 is MNHEY and CDR2 SVGEGT. The CDR3 is made up of 15 amino acids. The CDR3 nucleotides are TGTGCCAGCAGTTTTTCGGGGACAGGGTTTCATGAGCAGTTCTTC. This gives the protein CASSFSGTGFHEQFF.

This clonotype has ten or more counts. The chain carries TRBV28 and TRBJ1-1; no clear D gene. CDR1 is MDHEN and CDR2 is SYDVKM in the germline V gene. V dropped 1 base and J dropped 11 bases, with 23 bases sitting between them. The CDR3 spans 16 residues. CDR3 protein: CASSLFFGVAGRGAFF. CDR3 in DNA: TGTGCCAGCAGTTTATTTTTTGGGGTGGCAGGCCGTGGGGCTTTCTTT. Full variable domain (rest looked up from reference TRBV28 and TRBJ1-1): DVKVTQSSRYLVKRTGEKVFLECVQDMDHENMFWYRQDPGLGLRLIYFSYDVKMKEKGDIPEGYSVSREKKERFSLILESASTNQTSMYLCASSLFFGVAGRGAFFGQGTRLTVV.

The chain links TRBV7-2 to TRBJ1-6, with a tentative D call TRBD1 (5 bases). V was shortened by 3 bases and J by 8 bases, with 14 bases between the two germline ends. Germline CDR1 and CDR2: SGHTA and FQGNSA. The CDR3 is made up of 15 amino acids. The CDR3 here is CASSFTRGLDSPLHF. DNA for the CDR3: TGTGCCAGCAGCTTCACCCGGGGCCTTGATTCACCCCTCCACTTT.

V is TRBV15 and J is TRBJ2-1; D unclear. V was shortened by 0 bases and J by 0 bases, with 6 bases between the two germline ends. The CDR3 totals 15 residues. The germline V gene has CDR1 LNHNV and CDR2 YYDKDF (reference sequence). This chain's CDR3 is CATSRDPSSYNEQFF. DNA for the CDR3: TGTGCCACCAGCAGAGATCCCAGCTCCTACAATGAGCAGTTCTTC.

This chain joins TRBV12-3 or TRBV12-4 and TRBJ2-7; D is perhaps TRBD1 (5 bases). Trimming left V 4 bases short and J 3 bases short, with 10 bases between. CDR3 length: 13 residues. This CDR3 reads CASSYQGVYEQYV. The CDR3 DNA sequence: TGTGCCAGCAGTTACCAGGGCGTCTACGAGCAGTACGTC.

Here the CDR3 DNA reads TGTGCCAGCAGCATTTCCGGGACAGCGAATTACTATGGCTACACCTTC. Translation: CASSISGTANYYGYTF. The chain employs TRBV9 and TRBJ1-2, with 7 positions matching TRBD1. Germline trimming cut 4 bases from V and 3 bases from J; bases unmatched to any gene: 12. Per germline, CDR1 SGDLS and CDR2 YYNGEE. This CDR3 is built from 16 residues.

The sample holds a few counts of this clonotype. The chain combines TRBV27 with TRBJ1-2, with D tentatively TRBD1 (5 bases). Germline V CDR1 and CDR2: MNHEY, SMNVEV (reference sequence). The CDR3 totals 13 residues. V dropped 4 bases and J dropped 8 bases, with 14 bases sitting between them. The CDR3 sequence: CASSSDPSGGYTF. The CDR3 nucleotides are TGTGCCAGCAGTTCCGATCCTTCAGGGGGCTACACCTTC.

The V gene is TRBV20-1, the J gene TRBJ2-3; D is undetermined. In germline, CDR1 is DFQATT, CDR2 SNEGSKA (reference sequence). Trimming took off 6 bases at V and 1 base at J, with 11 bases between the two ends. This CDR3 region has 13 residues. CDR3 in DNA: TGCAGTGCCACCTATTTGGGCACAGATACGCAGTATTTT. The encoded protein is CSATYLGTDTQYF.

This clonotype appeared many times. The chain employs TRBV7-8 and TRBJ2-1; D possibly corresponds to TRBD2 (5 bases). Germline CDR1 and CDR2: SGHVS and FQNEAQ. The CDR3 sequence is 14 residues long. The V end lost 2 bases, the J end lost 3 bases, and 8 bases lay between the germline ends. In DNA form, the CDR3 reads TGTGCCAGCAGCTTAACGGGGAACTACAATGAGCAGTTCTTC. This sequence encodes CASSLTGNYNEQFF.